This T cell receptor beta chain was retrieved from a study of radiotherapy plus CTLA-4 blockade in lung cancer. Study-level results: Tumor-origin TCR clones grew in blood after radiotherapy plus ipilimumab.

This clone is a singleton in its sample. The antigen remains undetermined. Assay used: immunoSEQ multiplex PCR; TCRdb lists only in-frame clones, some missing. The repertoire holds around 91,000 clones, with around 88% as singletons. Trimming shortened V by 6 bases and J by 0 bases, and 12 bases separated the two germline ends. Per germline, CDR1 LNHDA and CDR2 SQIVND (reference sequence). This CDR3 contains 15 residues. This receptor was taken from a human donor with non-small cell lung cancer that progressed on radiotherapy plus ipilimumab. The chain combines TRBV19 with TRBJ1-5; D call uncertain. Sequences were derived from peripheral blood, sampled from a patient treated with radiotherapy plus ipilimumab. The CDR3 reads CASRPTWASNQPQHF. CDR3 coding DNA: TGTGCCAGTAGGCCGACATGGGCTAGCAATCAGCCCCAGCATTTT.